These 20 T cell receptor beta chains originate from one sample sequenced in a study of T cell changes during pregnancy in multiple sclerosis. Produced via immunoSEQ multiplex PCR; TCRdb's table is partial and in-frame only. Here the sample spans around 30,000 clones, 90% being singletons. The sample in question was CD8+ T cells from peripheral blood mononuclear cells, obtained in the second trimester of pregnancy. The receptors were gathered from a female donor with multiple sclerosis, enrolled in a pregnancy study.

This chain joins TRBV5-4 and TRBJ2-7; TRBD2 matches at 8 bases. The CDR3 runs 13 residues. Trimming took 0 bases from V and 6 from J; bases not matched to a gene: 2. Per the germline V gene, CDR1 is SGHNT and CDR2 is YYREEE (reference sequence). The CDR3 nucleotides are TGTGCCAGCAGCTTGGGGACTAGCTCCGAGCAGTACTTC. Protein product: CASSLGTSSEQYF.

CDR3 nucleotides: TGTGCCAGCAGCCAAGCCAGCGGGAGAAACATTCAGTACTTC. Its translation: CASSQASGRNIQYF. The chain combines TRBV14 with TRBJ2-4; TRBD2 matches at 8 bases. V lost 1 base to trimming and J lost 6 bases; unmatched junction nucleotides: 2. Germline V gene data show CDR1 as SGHDN and CDR2 as FVKESK. The CDR3 consists of 14 residues.

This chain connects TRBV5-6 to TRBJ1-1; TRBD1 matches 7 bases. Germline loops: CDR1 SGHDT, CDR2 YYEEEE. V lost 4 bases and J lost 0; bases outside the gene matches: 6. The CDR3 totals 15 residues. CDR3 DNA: TGTGCCAGCAGCCCGGAGGGGGCCCTGAACACTGAAGCTTTCTTT. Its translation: CASSPEGALNTEAFF.

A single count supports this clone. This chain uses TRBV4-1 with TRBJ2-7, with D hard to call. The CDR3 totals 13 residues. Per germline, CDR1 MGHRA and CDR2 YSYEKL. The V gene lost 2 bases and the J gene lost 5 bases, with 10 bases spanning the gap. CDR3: CASSQIMGHEQYF. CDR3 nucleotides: TGCGCCAGCAGCCAAATCATGGGCCACGAGCAGTACTTC.

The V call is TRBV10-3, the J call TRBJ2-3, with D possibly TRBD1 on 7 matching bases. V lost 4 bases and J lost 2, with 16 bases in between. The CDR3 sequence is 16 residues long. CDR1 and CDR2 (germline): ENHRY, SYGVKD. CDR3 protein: CAISGLDRDSTDTQYF. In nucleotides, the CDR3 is TGTGCCATCAGTGGCCTCGACAGGGACTCCACAGATACGCAGTATTTT.

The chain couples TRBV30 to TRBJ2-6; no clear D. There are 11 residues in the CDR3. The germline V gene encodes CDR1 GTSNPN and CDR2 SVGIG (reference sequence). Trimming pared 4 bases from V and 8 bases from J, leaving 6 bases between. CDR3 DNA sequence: TGTGCCTGGACTATATCCAACGTCCTGACTTTC. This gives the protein CAWTISNVLTF.

The CDR3 is CAWEGLAPPWTGELFF. DNA of the CDR3: TGTGCCTGGGAGGGGCTAGCGCCCCCGTGGACCGGGGAGCTGTTTTTT. The genes are TRBV30 and TRBJ2-2; D may be TRBD2 (6 bases). This CDR3 spans 16 amino acids. V dropped 5 bases and J dropped 5 bases, with 21 bases sitting between them. Germline values: CDR1 GTSNPN, CDR2 SVGIG (reference sequence).

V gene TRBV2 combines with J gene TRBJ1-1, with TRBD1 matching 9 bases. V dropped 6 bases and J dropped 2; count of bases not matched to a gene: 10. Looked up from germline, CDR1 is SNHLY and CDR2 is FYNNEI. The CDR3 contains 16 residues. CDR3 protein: CASSATLGQGNTEAFF. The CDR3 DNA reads TGTGCCAGCAGCGCTACCCTGGGACAGGGCAACACTGAAGCTTTCTTT.

Here the CDR3 reads CASSSSGYNEQFF. CDR3 DNA sequence: TGCGCCAGCAGTAGTAGCGGCTACAATGAGCAGTTCTTC. The gene calls are TRBV5-1 and TRBJ2-1; TRBD2 is a possible D gene (6 bases). There are 13 residues in the CDR3. V was trimmed by 5 bases and J by 3 bases, leaving 9 bases between them. CDR1 SGHRS and CDR2 YFSETQ come from the germline V gene.

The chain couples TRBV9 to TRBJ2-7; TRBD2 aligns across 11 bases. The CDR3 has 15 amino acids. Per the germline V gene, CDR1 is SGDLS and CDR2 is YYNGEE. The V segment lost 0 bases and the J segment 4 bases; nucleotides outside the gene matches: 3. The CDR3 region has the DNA TGTGCCAGCAGCGTAGCGGCTAGCGGGAGGTACGAGCAGTACTTC. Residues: CASSVAASGRYEQYF.

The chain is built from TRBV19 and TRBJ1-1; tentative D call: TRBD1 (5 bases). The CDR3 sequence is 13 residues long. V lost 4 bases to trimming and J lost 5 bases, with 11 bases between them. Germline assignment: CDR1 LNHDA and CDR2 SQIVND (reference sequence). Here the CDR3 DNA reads TGTGCCAGTAGTACATCAGGGTGGACTGAAGCTTTCTTT. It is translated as CASSTSGWTEAFF.

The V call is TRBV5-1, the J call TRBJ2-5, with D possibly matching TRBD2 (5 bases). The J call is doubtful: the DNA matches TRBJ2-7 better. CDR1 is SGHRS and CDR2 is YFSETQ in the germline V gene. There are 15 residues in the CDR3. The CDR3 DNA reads TGCGCCAGCCGAAAATACGGGATAAACTCCTACGAGCAGTACTTC. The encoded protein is CASRKYGINSYEQYF.

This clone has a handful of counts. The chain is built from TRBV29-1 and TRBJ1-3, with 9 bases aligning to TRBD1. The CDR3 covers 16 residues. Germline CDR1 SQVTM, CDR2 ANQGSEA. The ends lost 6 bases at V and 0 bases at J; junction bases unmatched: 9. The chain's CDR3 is CSVSSRDRDSGNTIYF. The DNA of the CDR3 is TGCAGCGTATCATCCCGGGACAGGGACTCTGGAAACACCATATATTTT.

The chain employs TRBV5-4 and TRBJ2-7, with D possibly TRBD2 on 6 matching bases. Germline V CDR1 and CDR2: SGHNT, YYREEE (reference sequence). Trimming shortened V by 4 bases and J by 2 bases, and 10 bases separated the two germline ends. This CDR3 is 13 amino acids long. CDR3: CASSPGLAYEQYF. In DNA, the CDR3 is TGTGCCAGCAGCCCGGGACTTGCCTACGAGCAGTACTTC.

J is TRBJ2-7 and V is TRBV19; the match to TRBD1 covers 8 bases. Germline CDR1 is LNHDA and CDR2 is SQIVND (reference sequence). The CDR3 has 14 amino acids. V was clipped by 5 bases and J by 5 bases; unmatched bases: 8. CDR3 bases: TGTGCCAGTAGTCTATCAGGGGGCCGAAACGAGCAGTACTTC. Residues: CASSLSGGRNEQYF.

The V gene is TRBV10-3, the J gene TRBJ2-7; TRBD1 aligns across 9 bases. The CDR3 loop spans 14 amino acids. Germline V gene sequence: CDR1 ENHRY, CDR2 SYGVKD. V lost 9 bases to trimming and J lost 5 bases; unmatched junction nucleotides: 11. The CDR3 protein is CAINPGQGPDEQYF. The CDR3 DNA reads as TGTGCCATTAATCCGGGACAGGGACCGGACGAGCAGTACTTC.

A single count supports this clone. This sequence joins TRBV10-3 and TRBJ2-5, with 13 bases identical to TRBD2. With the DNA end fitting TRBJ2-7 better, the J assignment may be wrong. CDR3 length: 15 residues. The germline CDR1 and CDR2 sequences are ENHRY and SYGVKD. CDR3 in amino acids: CATTTSGRHSYEQYF. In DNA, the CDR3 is TGTGCCACTACGACTAGCGGGAGGCACTCCTACGAGCAGTACTTC.

This CDR3 is CASSLLSAAGASGELFF. The CDR3 DNA reads as TGTGCCAGCAGCCTGCTTTCGGCAGCGGGAGCATCCGGGGAGCTGTTTTTT. V is TRBV5-4 and J is TRBJ2-2; 8 bases map to TRBD2. The germline CDR1 and CDR2 sequences are SGHNT and YYREEE (reference sequence). The CDR3 runs 17 residues. V gave up 4 bases and J gave up 6 bases; unmatched junction bases: 14.

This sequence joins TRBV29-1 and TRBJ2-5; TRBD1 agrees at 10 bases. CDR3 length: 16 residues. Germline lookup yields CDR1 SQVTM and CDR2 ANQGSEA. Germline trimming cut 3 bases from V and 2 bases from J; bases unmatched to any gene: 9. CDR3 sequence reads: CSVDGTGAAPQETQYF. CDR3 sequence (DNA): TGCAGCGTTGATGGGACAGGGGCTGCACCGCAAGAGACCCAGTACTTC.

The CDR3 sequence: CSVWTSGSSGEQFF. CDR3 nucleotide sequence: TGCAGCGTTTGGACTAGCGGGAGTAGCGGTGAGCAGTTCTTC. The chain employs TRBV29-1 and TRBJ2-1, with TRBD2 identical over 13 bases. V trimming: 5 bases; J trimming: 9 bases; junction bases outside the gene matches: 7. Germline loops: CDR1 SQVTM, CDR2 ANQGSEA. The length of the CDR3 is 14 residues.